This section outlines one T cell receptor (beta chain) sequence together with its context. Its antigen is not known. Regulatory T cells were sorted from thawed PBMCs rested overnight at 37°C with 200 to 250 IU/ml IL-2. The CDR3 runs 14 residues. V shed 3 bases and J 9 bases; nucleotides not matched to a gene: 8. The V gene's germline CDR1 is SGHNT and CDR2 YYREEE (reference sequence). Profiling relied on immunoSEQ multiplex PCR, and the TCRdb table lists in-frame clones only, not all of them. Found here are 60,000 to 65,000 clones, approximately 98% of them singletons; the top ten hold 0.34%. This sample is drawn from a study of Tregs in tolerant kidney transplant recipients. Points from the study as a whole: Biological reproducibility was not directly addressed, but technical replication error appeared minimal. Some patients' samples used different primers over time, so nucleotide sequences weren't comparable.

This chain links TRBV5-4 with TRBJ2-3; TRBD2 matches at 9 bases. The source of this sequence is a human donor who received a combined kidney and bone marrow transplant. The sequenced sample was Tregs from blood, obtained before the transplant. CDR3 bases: TGTGCCAGCAGCTACCTAGCGGGGTCCTCAACGCAGTATTTT. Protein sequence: CASSYLAGSSTQYF.